This T cell receptor (beta chain) was documented in a study of Ad26.COV2.S vaccination and SARS-CoV-2 variants. Study context: Into the muscle, Ad26.COV2.S was dosed once or twice, 56 days apart.

Clones were sequenced by immunoSEQ multiplex PCR, and TCRdb holds only the in-frame ones, with some missing. The sample lists under 550,000 clones; approximately 92% were seen once. The sample's treatment: 15 to 20 received Ad26.COV2.S at low or high dose, single or two shots; roughly five received placebo; per-sample allocation not given. Collection of samples fell on day 63 after the first vaccine or placebo injection. The TCR comes from a person aged 18-60 years who received the Ad26.COV2.S COVID-19 vaccine or a placebo. The sequences come from peripheral blood, collected in a trial of Ad26.COV2.S vaccine versus placebo.

CDR3 loop: CASSQLDRGHSYNEQFF. CDR3 DNA sequence: TGTGCCAGCAGCCAACTCGACAGGGGGCATTCCTACAATGAGCAGTTCTTC. The chain combines TRBV14 with TRBJ2-1, with 10 bases matching TRBD1. After removal of 2 bases from V and 1 base from J, the junction contained 5 bases not matched to a gene. There are 17 residues in the CDR3. Germline-derived CDR1 and CDR2 are SGHDN and FVKESK.